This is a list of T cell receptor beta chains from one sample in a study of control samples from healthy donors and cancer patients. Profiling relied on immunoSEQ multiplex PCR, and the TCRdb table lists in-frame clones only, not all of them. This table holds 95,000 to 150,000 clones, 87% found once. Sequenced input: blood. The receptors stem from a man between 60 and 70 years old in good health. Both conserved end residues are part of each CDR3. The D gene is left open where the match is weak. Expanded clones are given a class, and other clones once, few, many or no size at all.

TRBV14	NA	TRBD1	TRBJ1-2	TGTGCCAGCAGCCAAGCGGTGAACGAGGGGGCTGACTATGGCTACACCTTC	CASSQAVNEGADYGYTF
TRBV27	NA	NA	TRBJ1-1	TGTGCCAGCACTCCCCCTCGGGACCTCCTTAACCCTGAAGCTTTCTTT	CASTPPRDLLNPEAFF
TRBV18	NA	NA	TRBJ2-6	TGTGCCAGCTCACCACAGGGGCCCTCTGGGGCCAACGTCCTGACTTTC	CASSPQGPSGANVLTF
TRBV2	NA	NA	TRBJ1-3	TGTGCCAGCAGTAGCCAGGGGAGCTCTGGAAACACCATATATTTT	CASSSQGSSGNTIYF
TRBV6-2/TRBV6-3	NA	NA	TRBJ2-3	TGTGCCAGCAGTTTACAGGATCACTACACAGATACGCAGTATTTT	CASSLQDHYTDTQYF
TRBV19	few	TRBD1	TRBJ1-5	TGTGCCAGTAGTATGATGACAGGGAACCAGCCCCAGCATTTT	CASSMMTGNQPQHF
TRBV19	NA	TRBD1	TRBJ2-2	TGTGCCAGTAGTATAGGTATAGACAGGGCCGGGGAGCTGTTTTTT	CASSIGIDRAGELFF
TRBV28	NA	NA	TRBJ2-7	TGTGCCAGCAGTTACAGAGGGTGGAACGAGCAGTACTTC	CASSYRGWNEQYF
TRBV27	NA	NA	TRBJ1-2	TGTGCCAGCAGTTATGGACACACAGGGGGCTACACCTTC	CASSYGHTGGYTF
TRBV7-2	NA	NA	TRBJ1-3	TGTGCCAGCAGCTTAGACCAGGCCAGAAACACCATATATTTT	CASSLDQARNTIYF
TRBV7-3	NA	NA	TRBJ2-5	TGTGCCAGCAGCTTATTTGGACAGACCCAAGAGACCCAGTACTTC	CASSLFGQTQETQYF
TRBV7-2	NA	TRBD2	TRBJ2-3	TGTGCCAGCAGCTTACAAGGCGGAGCGGGGGGGCGCACAGATACGCAGTATTTT	CASSLQGGAGGRTDTQYF
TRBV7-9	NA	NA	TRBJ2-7	TGTGCCAGCAGCCGTGGTGAGACAGGCCCTTTTGAGGAGCAGTACTTC	CASSRGETGPFEEQYF
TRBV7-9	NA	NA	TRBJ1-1	TGTGCCAGCAGCAAGGAGGGGGGGGCCCCTAACACTGAAGCTTTCTTT	CASSKEGGAPNTEAFF
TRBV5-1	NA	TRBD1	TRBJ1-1	TGCGCCAGCAGCTTGCAGACCAGGGGGTTCATGAACACTGAAGCTTTCTTT	CASSLQTRGFMNTEAFF
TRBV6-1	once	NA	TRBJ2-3	TGTGCCAGCAGTGAACCAGGCACCCTCACAGATACGCAGTATTTT	CASSEPGTLTDTQYF
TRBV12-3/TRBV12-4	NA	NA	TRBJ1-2	TGTGCCAGCAGTTTTGCCAGTAACTATGGCTACACCTTC	CASSFASNYGYTF
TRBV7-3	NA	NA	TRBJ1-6	TGTGCCAGCAGCTCAGGGCATAATTCACCCCTCCACTTT	CASSSGHNSPLHF
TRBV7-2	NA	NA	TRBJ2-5	TGTGCCAGCAGCCTAGGGGGGGTGGCGACCCAGTACTTC	CASSLGGVATQYF
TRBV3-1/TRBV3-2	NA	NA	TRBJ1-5	TGTGCCAGCAGCCAAGGCTCCATTAGCAATCAGCCCCAGCATTTT	CASSQGSISNQPQHF
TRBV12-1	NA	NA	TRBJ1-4	TGTGCCAGCAGCTCCTGGACAGGGCACGAAAAACTGTTTTTT	CASSSWTGHEKLFF
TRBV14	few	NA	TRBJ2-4	TGTGCCAGCAGTCCTACCGGAGGTCTAGCGAGGGGCAAAAACATTCAGTACTTC	CASSPTGGLARGKNIQYF
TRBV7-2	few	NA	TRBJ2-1	TGTGCCAGCAGCTTAGCGCAGGGACCGTGGGATGAGCAGTTCTTC	CASSLAQGPWDEQFF
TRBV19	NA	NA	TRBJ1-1	TGTGCCAGTAGTCCAACAGGGAACACTGAAGCTTTCTTT	CASSPTGNTEAFF
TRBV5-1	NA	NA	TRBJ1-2	TGCGCCAGCAACGCCCGCCCTACAACAGGGACTAACTATGGCTACACCTTC	CASNARPTTGTNYGYTF
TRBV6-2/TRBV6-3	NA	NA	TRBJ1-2	TGTGCCAGCAGTGTCGACAGTTATGGCTACACCTTC	CASSVDSYGYTF
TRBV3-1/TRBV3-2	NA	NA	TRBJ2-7	TGTGCCAGCAGCCAGACGTCTGGGGGCAGCTGGGCGGGAGAGCAGTACTTC	CASSQTSGGSWAGEQYF
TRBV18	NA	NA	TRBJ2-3	TGTGCCAGCTCACCAGTCCCCGGCGTGAGCACAGATACGCAGTATTTT	CASSPVPGVSTDTQYF
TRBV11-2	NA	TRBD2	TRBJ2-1	TGTGCCAGCAGCCCCGGACTAGCGGGGGGGTTCTCCTACAATGAGCAGTTCTTC	CASSPGLAGGFSYNEQFF
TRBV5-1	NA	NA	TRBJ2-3	TGCGCCAGCAGACAGGAGGGGGGCAGGGCAGATACGCAGTATTTT	CASRQEGGRADTQYF
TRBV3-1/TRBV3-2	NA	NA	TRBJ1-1	TGTGCCAGCAGCCAATACGGGACTAAGGCTGAAGCTTTCTTT	CASSQYGTKAEAFF
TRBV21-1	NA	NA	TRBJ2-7	NA	CASSKVGQGAYEQYF
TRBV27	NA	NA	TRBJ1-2	TGTGCCAGCAGTTCGACGGGGGGGGCCAGGCTCTATGGCTACACCTTC	CASSSTGGARLYGYTF
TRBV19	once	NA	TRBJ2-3	TGTGCCAGTAGTATAGGGGGCCTCGGCACAGATACGCAGTATTTT	CASSIGGLGTDTQYF
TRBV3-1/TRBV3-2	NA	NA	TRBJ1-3	TGTGCCAGCAGCCAAGTTTTCAAGAGCTCTGGAAACACCATATATTTT	CASSQVFKSSGNTIYF
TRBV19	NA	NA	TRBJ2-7	TGTGCCAGTAGCGGGGGACTGCCTTCCTACGAGCAGTACTTC	CASSGGLPSYEQYF